This T cell receptor (beta chain) was captured in a study of shared clonotypes between healthy human individuals. CDR1 is MNHEY and CDR2 is SVGAGI in the germline V gene. Trimming removed 6 bases at V and 0 bases at J, with 11 bases between. This CDR3 region has 15 residues. The table came from immunoSEQ multiplex PCR; TCRdb's copy has only in-frame clones and leaves some out. There are under 2,500,000 clones in the sample; nearly 97% occur only once, and around 0.13% lies in the top ten. The V and J genes are TRBV6-5 and TRBJ2-2, with D hard to call. Source material: naive CD4+ T cells sorted from blood. Stated subset: CD45RA+ positively selected. The TCR comes from a man aged 18-30 years in good health. As DNA, the CDR3 is TGTGCCAGCAGGGCGAACAGAGCGAACACCGGGGAGCTGTTTTTT. It encodes CASRANRANTGELFF.